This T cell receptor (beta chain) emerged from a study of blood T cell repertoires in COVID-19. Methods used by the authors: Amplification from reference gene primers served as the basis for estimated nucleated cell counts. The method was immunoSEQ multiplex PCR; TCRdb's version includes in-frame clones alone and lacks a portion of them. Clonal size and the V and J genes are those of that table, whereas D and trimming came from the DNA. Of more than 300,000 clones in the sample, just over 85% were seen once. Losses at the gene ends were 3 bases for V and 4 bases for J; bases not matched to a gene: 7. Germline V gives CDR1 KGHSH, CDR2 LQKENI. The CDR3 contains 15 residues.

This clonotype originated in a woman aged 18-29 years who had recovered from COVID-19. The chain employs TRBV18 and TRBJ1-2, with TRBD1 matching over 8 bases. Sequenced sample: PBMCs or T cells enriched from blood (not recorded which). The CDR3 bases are TGTGCCAGCTCACCCACGGGACAGGAGACCTATGGCTACACCTTC. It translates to CASSPTGQETYGYTF. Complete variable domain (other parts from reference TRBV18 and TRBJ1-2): NAGVMQNPRHLVRRRGQEARLRCSPMKGHSHVYWYRQLPEEGLKFMVYLQKENIIDESGMPKERFSAEFPKEGPSILRIQQVVRGDSAAYFCASSPTGQETYGYTFGSGTRLTVV.